This is a list of T cell receptor beta chains from one sample in a study of CD8 T cells in ankylosing spondylitis. TCRdb itself ran the 5' RACE reads through MiXCR, one entry per CDR3 protein. The sample shows hundreds of thousands of distinct CDR3 sequences, approximately 12% of them seen only once. Sequencing was done on a sample of blood, either unsorted or a sorted T cell fraction (not recorded which). The receptors originated from a male donor with ankylosing spondylitis. The CDR3 runs from the conserved cysteine through the conserved F or W. Fields, in order: V gene, D gene, J gene, clone size, CDR3 DNA, CDR3 protein. A D gene is named only where the DNA matches it firmly. Clone size appears in some rows only: once, few, many, or a class for an expanded clone.

V gene: TRBV28
D gene: TRBD1
J gene: TRBJ2-7
clone size: few
CDR3 DNA: TGTGCCAGCGAGGGACAGGGCTACGAGCAGTACTTC
CDR3 protein: CASEGQGYEQYF

V gene: TRBV20-1
D gene: -
J gene: TRBJ2-3
clone size: -
CDR3 DNA: TGCAGTGCTAGGGGCTCCCTACATACGCAGTATTTT
CDR3 protein: CSARGSLHTQYF

V gene: TRBV10-1
D gene: TRBD2
J gene: TRBJ2-1
clone size: few
CDR3 DNA: TGCGCCAGCAGTGATCTTGGGATGGGCGGGAGGCCCGATGAGCAGTTCTTC
CDR3 protein: CASSDLGMGGRPDEQFF

V gene: TRBV10-3
D gene: -
J gene: TRBJ1-1
clone size: -
CDR3 DNA: TGTGCCATCACCCCTAAGACAGGGAACACTGAAGCTTTCTTT
CDR3 protein: CAITPKTGNTEAFF

V gene: TRBV20-1
D gene: -
J gene: TRBJ2-2
clone size: -
CDR3 DNA: TGCAGTGCTATCCCCGGCGGGGAGCTGTTTTTT
CDR3 protein: CSAIPGGELFF

V gene: TRBV4-3
D gene: TRBD2
J gene: TRBJ2-1
clone size: few
CDR3 DNA: TGCGCCAGCAGCCAAGGTATGGGACTAGCTCCGTATGAGCAGTTCTTC
CDR3 protein: CASSQGMGLAPYEQFF

V gene: TRBV6-5
D gene: -
J gene: TRBJ2-3
clone size: -
CDR3 DNA: TGTGCCAGCAGTTACGCGGGGTCAGATACGCAGTATTTT
CDR3 protein: CASSYAGSDTQYF

V gene: TRBV12-3/TRBV12-4
D gene: -
J gene: TRBJ2-1
clone size: many
CDR3 DNA: TGTGCCAGCAGTTCCACCCGGACAGAACACAATGAGCAGTTCTTC
CDR3 protein: CASSSTRTEHNEQFF

V gene: TRBV20-1
D gene: -
J gene: TRBJ2-1
clone size: -
CDR3 DNA: TGCAGTGCTTCCAGAACCCGGGACCCCTACAATGAGCAGTTCTTC
CDR3 protein: CSASRTRDPYNEQFF

V gene: TRBV20-1
D gene: -
J gene: TRBJ1-4
clone size: -
CDR3 DNA: TGCAGTGCTAGAGGCGGGAACGCCCGAATGGAAAAACTGTTTTTT
CDR3 protein: CSARGGNARMEKLFF

V gene: TRBV27
D gene: TRBD1
J gene: TRBJ2-1
clone size: few
CDR3 DNA: TGTGCCAGCAGTGACAGGACAGGGTTTTTACACAATGAGCAGTTCTTC
CDR3 protein: CASSDRTGFLHNEQFF

V gene: TRBV5-1
D gene: -
J gene: TRBJ2-2
clone size: -
CDR3 DNA: TGCGCCAGCAGCTTGGGCCTTCTTCGGAGGACCGGGGAGCTGTTTTTT
CDR3 protein: CASSLGLLRRTGELFF

V gene: TRBV12-3/TRBV12-4
D gene: -
J gene: TRBJ1-2
clone size: many
CDR3 DNA: TGTGCCAGCAGTTTAGCGCTAGGGGATGGCTACACCTTC
CDR3 protein: CASSLALGDGYTF

V gene: TRBV28
D gene: -
J gene: TRBJ2-5
clone size: -
CDR3 DNA: TGTGCCAGCAGCCTCTCTGGGGTGGAGGGGACCCAGTACTTC
CDR3 protein: CASSLSGVEGTQYF

V gene: TRBV27
D gene: -
J gene: TRBJ1-4
clone size: few
CDR3 DNA: TGTGCCAGCAGTCCCCTATCCGCGGGTGAAAAACTGTTTTTT
CDR3 protein: CASSPLSAGEKLFF

V gene: TRBV5-1
D gene: -
J gene: TRBJ2-3
clone size: -
CDR3 DNA: TGCGCCAGCAGCCTTAACAGGGATTGGCGAAGAAAGCTAGATACGCAGTATTTT
CDR3 protein: CASSLNRDWRRKLDTQYF

V gene: TRBV20-1
D gene: TRBD1
J gene: TRBJ2-7
clone size: once
CDR3 DNA: TGCAGTGCCGGCGGGACAGGGGGCTACCACGAGCAGTACTTC
CDR3 protein: CSAGGTGGYHEQYF

V gene: TRBV5-1
D gene: TRBD1
J gene: TRBJ1-2
clone size: many
CDR3 DNA: TGCGCCAGCAGCGAGCGACCGGGACAGGGAATCGGCTACACCTTC
CDR3 protein: CASSERPGQGIGYTF

V gene: TRBV6-2/TRBV6-3
D gene: TRBD1
J gene: TRBJ1-1
clone size: few
CDR3 DNA: TGTGCCAGCAGGCCACAGGGGAGGGACACTGAAGCTTTCTTT
CDR3 protein: CASRPQGRDTEAFF

V gene: TRBV20-1
D gene: -
J gene: TRBJ2-2
clone size: few
CDR3 DNA: TGCAGTGCCTCCCCCCGGGGGCAAACCGGGGAGCTGTTTTTT
CDR3 protein: CSASPRGQTGELFF

V gene: TRBV6-2/TRBV6-3
D gene: TRBD2
J gene: TRBJ2-3
clone size: -
CDR3 DNA: TGTGCCAGCAGTCATCTTCGGGAGCGGGGGGGCCAGTCGCAGTATTTT
CDR3 protein: CASSHLRERGGQSQYF

V gene: TRBV29-1
D gene: TRBD1
J gene: TRBJ1-2
clone size: many
CDR3 DNA: TGCAGCGTAGCGGGACAGGGAGTCGCTGGCGGCTACACCTTC
CDR3 protein: CSVAGQGVAGGYTF

V gene: TRBV29-1
D gene: -
J gene: TRBJ2-5
clone size: -
CDR3 DNA: TGCAGCGTTGAAGCCGGCATCCAAGAGACCCAGTACTTC
CDR3 protein: CSVEAGIQETQYF

V gene: TRBV29-1
D gene: TRBD2
J gene: TRBJ2-1
clone size: many
CDR3 DNA: TGCAGCGCCTGGGGAGGGGCCGTCTACAATGAGCAGTTCTTC
CDR3 protein: CSAWGGAVYNEQFF

V gene: TRBV4-3
D gene: TRBD1
J gene: TRBJ2-7
clone size: few
CDR3 DNA: TGCGCCAGCAGCCCAATGAAGGGGGCTAGTACCTACGAGCAGTACTTC
CDR3 protein: CASSPMKGASTYEQYF

V gene: TRBV20-1
D gene: TRBD1
J gene: TRBJ2-1
clone size: -
CDR3 DNA: TGCAGTGCTAGAGGCCGACAGGGAAGGTACAATGAGCAGTTCTTC
CDR3 protein: CSARGRQGRYNEQFF